This T cell receptor (beta chain) was observed in a study of glioma-infiltrating T cells after dendritic cell vaccination. The time point here: after dendritic cell vaccination, including at tumor progression/relapse. The CDR3 is 16 residues long. J was trimmed by 6 bases and V by 5 bases; bases with no gene match: 9. Germline CDR1 reads KGHSH; CDR2 reads LQKENI. Profiling relied on immunoSEQ multiplex PCR, and the TCRdb table lists in-frame clones only, not all of them. Counted here are about 24,000 clones, about nine tenths occurring once; the ten biggest clones make up 2.5% to 3.5%. This rearrangement joins TRBV18 to TRBJ1-6; 8 bases line up with TRBD1. The TCR was taken from a human donor with glioblastoma. The source material was blood, sampled after dendritic cell vaccination. Here the CDR3 reads CASSKAGTGLNSPLHF. The DNA of the CDR3 is TGTGCCAGCTCAAAAGCCGGGACAGGTCTTAATTCACCCCTCCACTTT.